The entry that follows covers one T cell receptor (beta chain) sequence. The antigen is unknown. This record belongs to a study of cytomegalovirus exposure and HLA in healthy donors. The CDR3 is made up of 17 amino acids. Germline CDR1 MGHRA, CDR2 YSYEKL. V lost 1 base to trimming and J lost 1 base, with 15 bases between them. Regarding the study as a whole: Of the V segments, some could not be distinguished, including TRBV6-2 and TRBV6-3, and were excluded.

A multiplex PCR was run with 60 Vbeta primers and 13 Jbeta primers. Clones were read by immunoSEQ multiplex PCR, and TCRdb kept only the in-frame ones, dropping some. The sample holds some 150,000 clones, around three quarters seen once. The receptor was isolated from a man aged 40-50 years in good health and CMV-seropositive. Material: PBMCs. The chain combines TRBV4-1 with TRBJ2-3; maybe TRBD2 (6 bases). The CDR3 sequence is CASSQVHPPSGTDTQYF. In DNA, the CDR3 is TGCGCCAGCAGCCAAGTCCACCCTCCTAGCGGCACAGATACGCAGTATTTT.